Sequencing of this TCR beta chain was carried out in a study of shared clonotypes between healthy human individuals. Findings of the study overall: Depth of sequencing was expected to influence donor clonotype sharing.

The CDR3 sequence is 16 residues long. The germline CDR1 and CDR2 sequences are SNHLY and FYNNEI. Trimming shortened V by 6 bases and J by 5 bases, and 22 bases separated the two germline ends. Regarding this clone: Antigen specificity is unknown.

The naive CD8 subset, CD45RO-negative cells positively selected for CCR7, excluded terminally differentiated effector memory CD45RA+ cells. Each PCR replicate from the sorted subsets contained around 0.2 ug DNA, which is 25,000 to 30,000 T cell genomes. Repertoires were generated with immunoSEQ multiplex PCR, while TCRdb's copy carries only in-frame clones and drops some. The table has about 2 million clones, about 95% seen once. The clonotype was recovered from a young man in good health. This chain links TRBV2 with TRBJ2-5; D not certain. Input material: naive CD8+ T cells sorted from blood. The CDR3 here is CASRTLLDGPPETQYF. CDR3 nucleotide sequence: TGTGCCAGCAGGACCCTATTGGACGGGCCCCCTGAGACCCAGTACTTC.